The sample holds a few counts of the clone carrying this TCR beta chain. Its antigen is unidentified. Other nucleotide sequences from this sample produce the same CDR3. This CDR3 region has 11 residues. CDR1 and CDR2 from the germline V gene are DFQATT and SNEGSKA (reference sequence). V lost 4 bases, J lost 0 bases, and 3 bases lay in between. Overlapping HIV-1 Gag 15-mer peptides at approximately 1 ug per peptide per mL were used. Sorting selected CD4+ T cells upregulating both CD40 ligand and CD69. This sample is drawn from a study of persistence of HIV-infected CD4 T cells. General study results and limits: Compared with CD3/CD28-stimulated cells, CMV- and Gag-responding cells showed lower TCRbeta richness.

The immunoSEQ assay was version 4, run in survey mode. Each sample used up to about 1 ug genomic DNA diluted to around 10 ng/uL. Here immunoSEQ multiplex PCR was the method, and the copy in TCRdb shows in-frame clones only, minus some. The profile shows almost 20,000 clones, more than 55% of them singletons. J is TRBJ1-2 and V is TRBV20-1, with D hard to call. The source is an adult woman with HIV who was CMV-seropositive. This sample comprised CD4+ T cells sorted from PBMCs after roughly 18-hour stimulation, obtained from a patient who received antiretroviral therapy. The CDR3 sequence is CSATPNYGYTF. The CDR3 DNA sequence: TGCAGTGCTACTCCTAACTATGGCTACACCTTC.